A single sample is the source of the 26 T cell receptor beta chains below, sequenced in a study of PD-L1 blockade in urothelial cancer. Method: immunoSEQ multiplex PCR; TCRdb's copy keeps in-frame clones and lacks some. The data show 55,000 to 70,000 clones, over 70% seen once. Sequencing was performed on PBMCs, taken around atezolizumab (anti-PD-L1) treatment. These receptors originate from a man in his sixties or seventies with urothelial cancer.

The V and J genes are TRBV19 and TRBJ2-3; D perhaps matches TRBD1 (5 bases). The germline V gene has CDR1 LNHDA and CDR2 SQIVND (reference sequence). The V end was cut by 5 bases, the J end by 2 bases, with 11 bases between. The CDR3 runs to 14 residues. The CDR3 DNA follows: TGTGCCAGTAGTGTAGCTGGGGCCACAGATACGCAGTATTTT. It is translated as CASSVAGATDTQYF.

V and J are TRBV18 and TRBJ2-2; no clear D gene. The CDR3 runs 13 residues. Trimming left V 2 bases short and J 10 bases short, with 11 bases between. Germline CDR1 is KGHSH and CDR2 is LQKENI. The CDR3 nucleotides read TGTGCCAGCTCACCAAATTCGCGGTCGGAGCTGTTTTTT. Translated, it gives CASSPNSRSELFF.

This clone was counted a single time. V gene TRBV6-1 combines with J gene TRBJ1-6; TRBD1 might be the D (5 bases). The germline V gene has CDR1 MNHNS and CDR2 SASEGT. Trimming stripped 0 bases from V and 6 bases from J, with 15 bases between. CDR3 length: 17 residues. The CDR3 DNA sequence: TGTGCCAGCAGTGAAGCGGGGGGTGTGGGCGTTAATTCACCCCTCCACTTT. Translated, it gives CASSEAGGVGVNSPLHF.

The chain employs TRBV28 and TRBJ1-1; D may be TRBD1 (6 bases). Looked up from germline, CDR1 is MDHEN and CDR2 is SYDVKM. This CDR3 has 12 amino acids. The V end lost 4 bases, the J end lost 3 bases, and 6 bases lay between the germline ends. For the CDR3, the DNA is TGTGCCAGCAGTTACAGGGACACTGAAGCTTTCTTT. Translating it yields CASSYRDTEAFF. Looking up the rest from reference TRBV28 and TRBJ1-1 gives the full variable domain: DVKVTQSSRYLVKRTGEKVFLECVQDMDHENMFWYRQDPGLGLRLIYFSYDVKMKEKGDIPEGYSVSREKKERFSLILESASTNQTSMYLCASSYRDTEAFFGQGTRLTVV.

CDR3 DNA: TGTGCCAGCAGCTTATCAACAGGGAACACTGAAGCTTTCTTT. Translation gives CASSLSTGNTEAFF. The J gene is TRBJ1-1, the V gene TRBV7-9; D perhaps matches TRBD1 (5 bases). Germline V lookup: CDR1 SEHNR, CDR2 FQNEAQ (reference sequence). This CDR3 is 14 amino acids long. V was cut by 2 bases and J by 1 base, with 8 bases left in between.

The V gene is TRBV6-5, the J gene TRBJ2-5; possibly TRBD1 for D (5 bases). The CDR3 loop spans 14 amino acids. Germline V CDR1 and CDR2: MNHEY, SVGAGI. Trimming took off 5 bases at V and 2 bases at J, with 12 bases between the two ends. CDR3 amino acids: CASSLYRQQETQYF. The CDR3 coding sequence is TGTGCCAGCAGTCTCTATAGACAGCAAGAGACCCAGTACTTC.

The V call is TRBV29-1, the J call TRBJ1-1, with 11 bases lining up with TRBD1. V was clipped by 7 bases and J by 3 bases; unmatched bases: 4. The CDR3 length is 13 residues. The germline gives CDR1 SQVTM, CDR2 ANQGSEA. CDR3 DNA sequence: TGCAGCGCTGGGACAGGGGGGGACACTGAAGCTTTCTTT. Amino acid sequence: CSAGTGGDTEAFF.

The chain has TRBV5-1 and TRBJ1-2, with TRBD1 matching over 9 bases. Per the germline V gene, CDR1 is SGHRS and CDR2 is YFSETQ. Trimming at V came to 6 bases and at J to 4 bases, leaving 7 bases not matched to a gene. The CDR3 has 14 residues. The chain's CDR3 is CASTRTGDLYGYTF. The CDR3 DNA reads TGCGCCAGCACCCGGACAGGGGATCTCTATGGCTACACCTTC.

The J gene is TRBJ1-3, the V gene TRBV11-2; D not resolved. The germline gives CDR1 SGHAT, CDR2 FQNNGV. The V and J ends lost 0 bases and 4 bases respectively, with 16 bases between them. The CDR3 has 17 residues. CDR3 bases: TGTGCCAGCAGCTTAGATCAAAACCAGGCTCGGGGAAACACCATATATTTT. It specifies CASSLDQNQARGNTIYF.

The CDR3: CASSWTGTTEAFF. For the CDR3, the DNA is TGTGCCTCAAGCTGGACAGGGACCACTGAAGCTTTCTTT. The chain has TRBV30 and TRBJ1-1; 8 bases match TRBD1. The germline gives CDR1 GTSNPN, CDR2 SVGIG (reference sequence). CDR3 length equals 13 residues. The V segment lost 7 bases and the J segment 4 bases; nucleotides outside the gene matches: 8.

The chain carries TRBV30 and TRBJ1-2; D not certain. The length of the CDR3 is 16 residues. CDR1 and CDR2 from the germline V gene are GTSNPN and SVGIG (reference sequence). V lost 6 bases, J lost 4 bases, and 24 bases lay in between. The CDR3 DNA reads as TGTGCCTGCCCCGGTGGAGCCGATGCAAATCTCTATGGCTACACCTTC. Its protein product is CACPGGADANLYGYTF.

The chain has TRBV10-3 and TRBJ1-2; a possible D gene is TRBD1 (5 bases). Deletions cut 7 bases from V and 7 bases from J, with 13 bases between. Germline values: CDR1 ENHRY, CDR2 SYGVKD. This CDR3 has 12 residues. The CDR3 bases are TGTGCCATCACCCGGGCAGGGTCTGGCTACACCTTC. Translated: CAITRAGSGYTF.

J is TRBJ2-7 and V is TRBV7-2; 13 bases are a match to TRBD2. V was pared by 5 bases and J by 4 bases, with 5 bases of the junction left unmatched. Germline V gene lookup returns CDR1 SGHTA and CDR2 FQGNSA. The CDR3 runs to 15 residues. The CDR3, as DNA: TGTGCCAGCAGCCTAGGGACTAGCGGGGAATACGAGCAGTACTTC. Its protein is CASSLGTSGEYEQYF. The full variable domain, in which reference TRBV7-2 and TRBJ2-7 provide the parts outside the CDR3, is GAGVSQSPSNKVTEKGKDVELRCDPISGHTALYWYRQSLGQGLEFLIYFQGNSAPDKSGLPSDRFSAERTGGSVSTLTIQRTQQEDSAVYLCASSLGTSGEYEQYFGPGTRLTVT.

This clone was detected a few times. The genes are TRBV27 and TRBJ1-1; D unresolved. V was clipped by 6 bases and J by 3 bases, with 8 bases between them. Looked up from germline, CDR1 is MNHEY and CDR2 is SMNVEV (reference sequence). The CDR3 length is 12 residues. CDR3 region: CASRSLDTEAFF. As DNA, the CDR3 is TGTGCCAGCAGATCACTTGACACTGAAGCTTTCTTT.

The CDR3 DNA sequence: TGTGCCAGCAGCGGATCCAGGGTCTCCACCGGGGAGCTGTTTTTT. Amino acid sequence: CASSGSRVSTGELFF. The rearrangement uses TRBV7-6 and TRBJ2-2; weak D call: TRBD1 (5 bases). V lost 5 bases to trimming and J lost 4 bases, with 14 bases between them. Germline loops: CDR1 SGHVS, CDR2 FNYEAQ. CDR3 size: 15 residues.

The rearrangement joins TRBV13 to TRBJ2-7, with TRBD2 matching 8 bases. Unmatched junction bases numbered 0, after V lost 0 bases and J lost 2 bases. Germline V gives CDR1 PRHDT, CDR2 FYEKMQ (reference sequence). The CDR3 has 14 residues. The CDR3 DNA sequence: TGTGCCAGCAGCTTAGGGCGGGAGGCCTACGAGCAGTACTTC. Translating gives CASSLGREAYEQYF.

This rearrangement joins TRBV11-2 to TRBJ2-7; D not resolved. Trimming removed 6 bases at V and 1 base at J, with 10 bases between. The CDR3 consists of 13 residues. CDR1 and CDR2 from the germline V gene are SGHAT and FQNNGV. CDR3 residues: CASSNAGSYEQYF. In DNA form, the CDR3 reads TGTGCCAGCAGTAACGCCGGGTCCTACGAGCAGTACTTC.

This chain joins TRBV15 and TRBJ2-2, with 10 bases matching TRBD1. The V gene end was trimmed by 1 base and the J gene end by 8 bases; junction bases not matched to a gene: 7. Germline V gene sequence: CDR1 LNHNV, CDR2 YYDKDF (reference sequence). The CDR3 has 16 amino acids. CDR3 coding DNA: TGTGCCACCAGCAGAGTGACAGGGGGCGGTTCGGGGGAGCTGTTTTTT. Its translation: CATSRVTGGGSGELFF.

Only one count was recorded for this clone. The chain combines TRBV19 with TRBJ2-7, with a weak D call TRBD2 (6 bases). Deletions cut 4 bases from V and 6 bases from J, with 19 bases between. CDR3 length: 15 amino acids. The germline gives CDR1 LNHDA, CDR2 SQIVND (reference sequence). Here the CDR3 DNA reads TGTGCCAGTAGTAGCGGGATGAGGACTACATCCGAGCAGTACTTC. Protein sequence: CASSSGMRTTSEQYF. Together with reference TRBV19 and TRBJ2-7, the CDR3 gives the full variable domain: DGGITQSPKYLFRKEGQNVTLSCEQNLNHDAMYWYRQDPGQGLRLIYYSQIVNDFQKGDIAEGYSVSREKKESFPLTVTSAQKNPTAFYLCASSSGMRTTSEQYFGPGTRLTVT.

The rearrangement links TRBV5-5 to TRBJ1-4, with 12 bases lining up with TRBD1. This CDR3 has 17 residues. In germline, CDR1 is SGHKS, CDR2 YYEKEE (reference sequence). V lost 4 bases and J lost 6; bases outside the gene matches: 10. CDR3 in amino acids: CASSRGQGARIDEKLFF. CDR3 DNA sequence: TGTGCCAGCAGCCGGGGACAGGGGGCGCGGATCGATGAAAAACTGTTTTTT. The full variable domain, completed using reference TRBV5-5 and TRBJ1-4, is DAGVTQSPTHLIKTRGQQVTLRCSPISGHKSVSWYQQVLGQGPQFIFQYYEKEERGRGNFPDRFSARQFPNYSSELNVNALLLGDSALYLCASSRGQGARIDEKLFFGSGTQLSVL.

The chain joins TRBV5-8 to TRBJ1-5, with TRBD1 matching over 7 bases. Germline V CDR1 and CDR2: SGHTS, YDEGEE. The junction had 9 bases not matched to a gene; V was cut back by 3 bases and J by 3 bases. This CDR3 region has 16 residues. CDR3 coding DNA: TGTGCCAGCAGCTCGCCACTCGACAGGGTCAATCAGCCCCAGCATTTT. Translated, it gives CASSSPLDRVNQPQHF.

This chain uses TRBV5-1 with TRBJ2-3, with D unresolved. The germline V gene has CDR1 SGHRS and CDR2 YFSETQ. The CDR3 contains 15 residues. Between the trimmed V and J ends, which lost 4 bases and 2 bases, there was a span of 14 bases. This CDR3 reads CASSPASALTDTQYF. As DNA, the CDR3 is TGCGCCAGCAGCCCTGCCAGCGCCCTCACAGATACGCAGTATTTT.

Here the CDR3 DNA reads TGTGCCAGCAGTGCGGGCGGGCCGGTAAGGCATTTT. This encodes CASSAGGPVRHF. The rearrangement joins TRBV2 to TRBJ1-5; D is undetermined. V was shortened by 4 bases and J by 15 bases, with 16 bases between the two germline ends. Germline V gene data show CDR1 as SNHLY and CDR2 as FYNNEI. The CDR3 is 12 amino acids.

V usage is TRBV19 and J usage is TRBJ2-5; TRBD1 might be the D (6 bases). The CDR3 is 14 amino acids. Germline values: CDR1 LNHDA, CDR2 SQIVND (reference sequence). The V end was cut by 4 bases, the J end by 5 bases, with 14 bases between. The DNA for the CDR3 is TGTGCCAGTAGTACCCAAGACAGGTGGGAGACCCAGTACTTC. This sequence encodes CASSTQDRWETQYF.

This sequence joins TRBV7-9 and TRBJ2-1; 7 bases are a match to TRBD1. Germline CDR1 is SEHNR and CDR2 is FQNEAQ (reference sequence). This CDR3 is 17 amino acids long. After removal of 5 bases from V and 0 bases from J, the junction contained 10 bases not matched to a gene. The DNA for the CDR3 is TGTGCCAGCAGCCCCCGCAGGGGGAACAGCTCCTACAATGAGCAGTTCTTC. Encoded protein: CASSPRRGNSSYNEQFF.

CDR3 protein: CASSIQGSNQPQHF. The CDR3 region has the DNA TGTGCCAGTAGTATACAGGGTAGCAATCAGCCCCAGCATTTT. This chain uses TRBV19 with TRBJ1-5; D is possibly TRBD1 (5 bases). The CDR3 is 14 amino acids. From germline, CDR1 is LNHDA and CDR2 SQIVND (reference sequence). V lost 2 bases and J 0 bases, leaving 5 bases between the germline ends. Drawing the rest from reference TRBV19 and TRBJ1-5, the complete variable domain is DGGITQSPKYLFRKEGQNVTLSCEQNLNHDAMYWYRQDPGQGLRLIYYSQIVNDFQKGDIAEGYSVSREKKESFPLTVTSAQKNPTAFYLCASSIQGSNQPQHFGDGTRLSIL.